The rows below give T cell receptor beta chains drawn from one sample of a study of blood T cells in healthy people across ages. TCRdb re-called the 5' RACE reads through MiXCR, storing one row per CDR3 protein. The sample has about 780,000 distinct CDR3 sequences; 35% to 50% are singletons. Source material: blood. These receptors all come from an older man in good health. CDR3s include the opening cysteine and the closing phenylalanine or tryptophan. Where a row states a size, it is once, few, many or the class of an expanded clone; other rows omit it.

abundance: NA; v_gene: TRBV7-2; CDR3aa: CASSPPGTSGRAGDTQYF
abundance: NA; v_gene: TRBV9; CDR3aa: CASSVFEASGLTQYF
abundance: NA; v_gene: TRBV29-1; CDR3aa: CSVEGLGVPGSGTDTQYF
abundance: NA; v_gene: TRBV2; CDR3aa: CASSPYGGRIRNERYF
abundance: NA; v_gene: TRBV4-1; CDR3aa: CASSPVTSGRRRYEQYF
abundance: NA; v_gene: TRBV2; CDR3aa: CASRVGGTTNEKLFF
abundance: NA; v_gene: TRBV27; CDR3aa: CASSPLTSGYTDTQYF
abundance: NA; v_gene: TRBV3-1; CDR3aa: CASSLTGWGTDTQYF
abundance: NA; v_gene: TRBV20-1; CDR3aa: CSAREGGRHNEQFF
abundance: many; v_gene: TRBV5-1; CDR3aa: CASSGGSSYNEQFF
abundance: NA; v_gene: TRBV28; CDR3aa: CASSLGSLDIEAFF
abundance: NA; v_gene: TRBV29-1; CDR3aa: CSVEDVNSDTGELFF
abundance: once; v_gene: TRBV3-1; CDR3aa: CASSQRRGRATDNEQFF
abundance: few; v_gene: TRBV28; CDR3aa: CASSLQTPGDYGYTF
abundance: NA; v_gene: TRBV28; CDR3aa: CASSPESEKLFF
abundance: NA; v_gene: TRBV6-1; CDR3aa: CASSEVRATNSYNEQFF
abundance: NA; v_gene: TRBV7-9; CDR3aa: CAGSTSGGPSYEQYF
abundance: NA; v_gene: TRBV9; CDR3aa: CASSATGTFNEQFF
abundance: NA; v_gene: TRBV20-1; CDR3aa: CSAERGTGETQYF
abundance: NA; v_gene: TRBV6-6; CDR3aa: CASSYPGSIYGYTF
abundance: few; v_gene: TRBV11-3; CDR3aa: CASSPSGGFSTDTQYF
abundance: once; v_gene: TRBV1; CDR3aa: CTSSQDSRRRYEQYF
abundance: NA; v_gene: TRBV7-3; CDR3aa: CASSLTGQGAGEQFF
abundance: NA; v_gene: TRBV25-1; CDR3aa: CASSPNGQGGFAGYTF